This TCR beta chain was profiled in a study of OX40 agonist ivuxolimab in advanced cancers. On the study more broadly: From roughly 23 to 90 years was the age range, with a mean of about 56 years, and about 78% were male.

Produced via immunoSEQ multiplex PCR; TCRdb's table is partial and in-frame only. The sample carries 53,000 or so clones, 75% to 80% recorded once. Germline V lookup: CDR1 SGHTA, CDR2 FQGNSA. V was shortened by 6 bases and J by 6 bases, with 12 bases between the two germline ends. This CDR3 is 13 amino acids long. As regards this clone: Its matching antigen is unknown.

Study findings and constraints: Some nonresponders also had low normalized T-cell clonal expansion. At doses 0.1 to 3.0 mg/kg, CD4+ and CD8+ clones expanded.

This clonotype originated in an adult with an advanced solid tumor such as melanoma, head and neck, liver or kidney cancer. The sequences come from CD4+ or CD8+ T cells sorted from blood, collected in a trial of the OX40 agonist ivuxolimab. The rearrangement uses TRBV7-2 and TRBJ1-5; D uncertain. The CDR3 DNA is TGTGCCAGCAGATTGTATGCGGGTCAGCCCCAGCATTTT. This sequence encodes CASRLYAGQPQHF.